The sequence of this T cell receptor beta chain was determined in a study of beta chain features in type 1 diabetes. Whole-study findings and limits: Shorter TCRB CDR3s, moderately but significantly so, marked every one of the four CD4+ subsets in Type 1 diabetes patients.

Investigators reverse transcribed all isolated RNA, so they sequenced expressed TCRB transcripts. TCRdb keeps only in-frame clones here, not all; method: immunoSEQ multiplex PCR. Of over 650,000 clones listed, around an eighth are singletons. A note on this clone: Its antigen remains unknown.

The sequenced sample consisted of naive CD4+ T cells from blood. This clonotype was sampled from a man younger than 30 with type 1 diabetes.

DNA of the CDR3: TGCGCCAGCAGCTCCGGACTGGGCATGGGAACTGAAGCTTTCTTT. This codes for CASSSGLGMGTEAFF. The chain uses TRBV5-1 and TRBJ1-1; D is ambiguous. This CDR3 has 15 amino acids. V was cut by 3 bases and J by 5 bases, with 17 bases left in between. CDR1 SGHRS and CDR2 YFSETQ come from the germline V gene.